The TCR beta chain described here comes from a study of T-cell reconstitution after alpha-beta-depleted transplantation in children. This clonotype occurred a few times. Its antigen is still unknown. The study, taken as a whole, reports: Reportedly, alpha-beta T cells present about two months post-transplant originated from several hundred expanded clones of graft origin. For some patients, TCRbeta diversity was high at day 60 because of recipient T cells and thymic progenitors that survived. T-cell counts and diversity at one year post-transplant came mainly from newly produced T cells.

Trimming left V 5 bases short and J 7 bases short, with 14 bases between. The CDR3 has 14 residues. A TCRbeta library incorporating unique molecular identifiers was prepared. TCRdb passed the PCR reads through MiXCR, listing each CDR3 protein once. The profile shows approximately 270,000 distinct CDR3 sequences, 24% of them singletons. This sequence was found in a female patient aged 2 to 10 who had a stem cell transplant for congenital amegakaryocytic thrombocytopenia, so the T cells may come from the graft donor. The chain combines TRBV12-3 or TRBV12-4 with TRBJ1-4; maybe TRBD1 (6 bases). Source: PBMCs, mostly from graft donor cells, taken 360 days after TCRalphabeta/CD19-depleted stem cell transplant. The CDR3 DNA reads as TGTGCCAGCAGTCCCCGCAGGGGAGCTGAAAAACTGTTTTTT. It specifies CASSPRRGAEKLFF.